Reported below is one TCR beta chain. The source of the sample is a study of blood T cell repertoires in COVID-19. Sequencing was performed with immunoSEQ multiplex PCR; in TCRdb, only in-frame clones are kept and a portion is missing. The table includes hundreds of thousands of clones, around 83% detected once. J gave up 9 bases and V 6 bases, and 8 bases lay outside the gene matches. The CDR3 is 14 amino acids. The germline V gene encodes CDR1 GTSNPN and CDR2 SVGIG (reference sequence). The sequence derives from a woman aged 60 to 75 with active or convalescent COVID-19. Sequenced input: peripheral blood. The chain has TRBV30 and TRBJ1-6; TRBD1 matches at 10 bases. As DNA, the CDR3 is TGTGCCTGCGTTACGACAGGGGGCGGTTCACCCCTCCACTTT. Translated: CACVTTGGGSPLHF. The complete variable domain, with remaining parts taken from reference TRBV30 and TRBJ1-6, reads SQTIHQWPATLVQPVGSPLSLECTVEGTSNPNLYWYRQAAGRGLQLLFYSVGIGQISSEVPQNLSASRPQDRQFILSSKKLLLSDSGFYLCACVTTGGGSPLHFGNGTRLTVT.